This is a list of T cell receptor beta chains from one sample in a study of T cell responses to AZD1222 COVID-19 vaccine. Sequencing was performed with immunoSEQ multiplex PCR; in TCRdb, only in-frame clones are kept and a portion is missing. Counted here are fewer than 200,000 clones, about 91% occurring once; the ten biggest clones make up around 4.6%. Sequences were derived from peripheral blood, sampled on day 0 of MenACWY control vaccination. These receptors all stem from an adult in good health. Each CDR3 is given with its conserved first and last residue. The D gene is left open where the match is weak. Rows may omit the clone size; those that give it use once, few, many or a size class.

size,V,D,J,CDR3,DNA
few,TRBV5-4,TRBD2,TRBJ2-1,CASSLGLADYNEQFF,TGTGCCAGCAGCTTGGGTCTAGCGGACTACAATGAGCAGTTCTTC
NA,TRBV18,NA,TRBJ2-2,CASSPNPAGELFF,TGTGCCAGCTCACCGAATCCGGCTGGGGAGCTGTTTTTT
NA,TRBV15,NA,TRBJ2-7,CATSRDRASAYEQYF,TGTGCCACCAGCAGAGACCGGGCCTCCGCCTACGAGCAGTACTTC
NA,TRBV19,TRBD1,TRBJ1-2,CASSSGQGDYGYTF,TGTGCCAGTAGTTCCGGACAGGGTGACTATGGCTACACCTTC
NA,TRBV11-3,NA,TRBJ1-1,CASSFGTEAFF,TGTGCCAGCAGCTTTGGCACTGAAGCTTTCTTT
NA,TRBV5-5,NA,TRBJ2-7,CASSLVVFGQGQMYEQYF,TGTGCCAGCAGCTTGGTCGTCTTCGGGCAGGGGCAGATGTACGAGCAGTACTTC
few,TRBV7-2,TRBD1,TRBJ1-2,CASSLPGRGRGGYTF,TGTGCCAGCAGCCTCCCGGGGAGGGGGCGCGGGGGCTACACCTTC
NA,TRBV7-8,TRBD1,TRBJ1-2,CASSTRDRSNYGYTF,TGTGCCAGCAGCACCCGGGACAGGTCTAACTATGGCTACACCTTC
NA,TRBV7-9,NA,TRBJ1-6,CASSLVPMSSYNSPLHF,TGTGCCAGCAGCTTAGTTCCCATGAGCTCCTATAATTCACCCCTCCACTTT
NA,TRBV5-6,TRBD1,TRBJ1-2,CASSLWTGTSHF,TGTGCCAGCAGCTTGTGGACAGGGACGTCCCACTTC
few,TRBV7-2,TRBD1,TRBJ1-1,CASSLVAGGDTEAFF,TGTGCCAGCAGCTTAGTAGCAGGGGGGGACACTGAAGCTTTCTTT
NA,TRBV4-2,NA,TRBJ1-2,CASSQPEADYGYTF,TGTGCCAGCAGCCAGCCGGAGGCGGACTATGGCTACACCTTC
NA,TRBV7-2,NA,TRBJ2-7,CASSLDSGRGGEQYF,TGTGCCAGCAGCTTAGACTCCGGCAGGGGGGGAGAGCAGTACTTC
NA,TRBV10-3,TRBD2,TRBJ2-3,CAIKVAGDFTDTQYF,TGTGCCATCAAGGTAGCGGGAGATTTCACAGATACGCAGTATTTT
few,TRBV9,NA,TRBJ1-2,CASSVAAQGNPYGYTF,TGTGCCAGCAGCGTAGCTGCCCAGGGAAACCCGTATGGCTACACCTTC
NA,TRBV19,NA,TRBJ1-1,CASSRYTEAFF,TGTGCCAGTAGTCGTTACACTGAAGCTTTCTTT
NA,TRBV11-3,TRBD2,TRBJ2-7,CASSSFSAGPSYEQYF,TGTGCCAGCAGTTCCTTCTCAGCGGGGCCTTCCTACGAGCAGTACTTC
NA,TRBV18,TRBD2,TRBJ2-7,CASSPILAGASSYEQYF,TGTGCCAGCTCACCAATTTTAGCGGGAGCGAGCTCCTACGAGCAGTACTTC
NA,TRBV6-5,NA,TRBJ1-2,CASSDVTENYGYTF,TGTGCCAGTTCAGATGTGACGGAGAACTATGGCTACACCTTC
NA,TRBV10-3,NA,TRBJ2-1,CAISSNDLDRNEQFF,TGTGCCATCAGTTCCAATGACCTGGATCGGAATGAGCAGTTCTTC
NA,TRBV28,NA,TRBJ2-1,CASSQLRHAQGREQFF,TGTGCCAGCAGTCAACTTCGACACGCCCAAGGCCGTGAGCAGTTCTTC
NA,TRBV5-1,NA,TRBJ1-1,CASSGGQNTEAFF,TGCGCCAGCAGCGGGGGGCAGAACACTGAAGCTTTCTTT
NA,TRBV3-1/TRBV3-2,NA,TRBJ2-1,CATSDSLYNEQFF,TGTGCCACCTCGGACAGCCTCTACAATGAGCAGTTCTTC
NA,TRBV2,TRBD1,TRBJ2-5,CASNTGTEETQYF,TGTGCCAGCAATACCGGGACAGAAGAGACCCAGTACTTC
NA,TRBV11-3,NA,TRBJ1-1,CASSLANTEAFF,TGTGCCAGCAGCTTAGCGAACACTGAAGCTTTCTTT
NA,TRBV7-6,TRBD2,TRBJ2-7,CASSSSTSGILGRLNEQYF,TGTGCCAGCAGCTCGAGCACTAGCGGGATCCTGGGCCGTCTTAACGAGCAGTACTTC
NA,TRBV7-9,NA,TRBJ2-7,CASSLTDRPYEQYF,TGTGCCAGCAGCTTAACCGACAGACCCTACGAGCAGTACTTC
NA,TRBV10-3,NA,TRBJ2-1,CAISEFVQGAGGRNEQFF,TGTGCCATCAGTGAGTTTGTCCAAGGGGCCGGGGGACGCAATGAGCAGTTCTTC
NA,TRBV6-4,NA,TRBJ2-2,CASSDEGGELFF,TGTGCCAGCAGTGACGAGGGCGGGGAGCTGTTTTTT
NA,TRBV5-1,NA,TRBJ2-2,CASSLETDNTGELFF,TGCGCCAGCAGCTTGGAAACGGATAACACCGGGGAGCTGTTTTTT
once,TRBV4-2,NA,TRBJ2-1,CASSQEEGRYNEQFF,TGTGCCAGCAGCCAAGAGGAGGGGCGGTACAATGAGCAGTTCTTC
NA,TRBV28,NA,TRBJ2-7,CASSIQFYEQYF,TGTGCCAGCAGCATCCAATTCTACGAGCAGTACTTC
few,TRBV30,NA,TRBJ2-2,CAWVTRVGELFF,TGTGCCTGGGTGACTAGAGTTGGGGAGCTGTTTTTT
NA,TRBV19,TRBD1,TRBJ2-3,CASSSRTGDGTDTQYF,TGTGCCAGTAGTTCTAGGACAGGGGATGGCACAGATACGCAGTATTTT
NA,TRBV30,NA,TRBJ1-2,CALWGQDYGYTF,TGTGCTCTGTGGGGGCAGGACTATGGCTACACCTTC
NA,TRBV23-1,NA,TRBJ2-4,CASSQSDGQGLAKNIQYF,TGCGCCAGCAGTCAATCGGATGGCCAGGGTTTAGCCAAAAACATTCAGTACTTC
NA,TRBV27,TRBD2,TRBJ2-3,CASSFGGRASDTQYF,TGTGCCAGCAGTTTTGGCGGGAGGGCATCAGATACGCAGTATTTT
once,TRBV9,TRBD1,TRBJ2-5,CASSVGQGWETQYF,TGTGCCAGCAGCGTCGGACAGGGATGGGAGACCCAGTACTTC
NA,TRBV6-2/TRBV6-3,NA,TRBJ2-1,CASSYDSSVFTEQFF,TGTGCCAGCAGTTACGACAGTTCGGTATTCACTGAGCAGTTCTTC
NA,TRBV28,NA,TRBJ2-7,CASTTGASRYEQYF,TGTGCCAGCACCACTGGGGCTAGTAGGTACGAGCAGTACTTC
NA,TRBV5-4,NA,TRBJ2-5,CASSLPGRLGETQYF,TGTGCCAGCAGCTTACCGGGACGCTTGGGAGAGACCCAGTACTTC
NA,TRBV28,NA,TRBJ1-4,CASSLPSRALTNEKLFF,TGTGCCAGCAGCCTCCCCTCCAGGGCCTTAACTAATGAAAAACTGTTTTTT
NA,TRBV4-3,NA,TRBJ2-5,CASSQGLGAETQYF,TGCGCCAGCAGCCAAGGACTAGGGGCCGAGACCCAGTACTTC
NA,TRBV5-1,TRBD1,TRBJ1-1,CASSFYRGANTEAFF,TGCGCCAGCAGCTTCTACAGGGGCGCAAACACTGAAGCTTTCTTT
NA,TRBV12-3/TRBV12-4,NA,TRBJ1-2,CASSLQLSGYTF,TGTGCCAGCAGTCTTCAACTGTCTGGCTACACCTTC
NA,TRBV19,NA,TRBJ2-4,CASSISEGGRYIQYF,TGTGCCAGTAGTATAAGTGAGGGGGGCAGGTACATTCAGTACTTC
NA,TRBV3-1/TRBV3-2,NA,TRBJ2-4,CASSQGLSARYAKNIQYF,TGTGCCAGCAGCCAAGGCTTGTCTGCCCGGTACGCCAAAAACATTCAGTACTTC
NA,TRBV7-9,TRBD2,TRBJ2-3,CASSRLAGGADTQYF,TGTGCCAGCAGCCGACTAGCGGGAGGAGCAGATACGCAGTATTTT
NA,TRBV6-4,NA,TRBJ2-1,CASSVTMSSYNEQFF,TGTGCCAGCAGTGTTACTATGAGCTCCTACAATGAGCAGTTCTTC
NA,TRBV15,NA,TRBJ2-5,CATSRDLGGETQYF,TGTGCCACCAGCAGAGATCTAGGGGGGGAGACCCAGTACTTC
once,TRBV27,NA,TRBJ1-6,CASSLFSDRTYYNSPLHF,TGTGCCAGCAGTTTATTTAGTGACCGCACATATTATAATTCACCCCTCCACTTT
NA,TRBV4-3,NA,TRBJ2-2,CASSPRVGAGTGELFF,TGCGCCAGCAGCCCAAGGGTGGGGGCTGGGACCGGGGAGCTGTTTTTT
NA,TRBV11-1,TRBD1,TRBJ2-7,CASSLAPGGYYEQYF,TGTGCCAGCAGCTTAGCCCCAGGGGGATACTACGAGCAGTACTTC
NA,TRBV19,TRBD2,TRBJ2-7,CASSPRLAGYEQYF,TGTGCCAGTAGTCCGCGACTAGCGGGATACGAGCAGTACTTC
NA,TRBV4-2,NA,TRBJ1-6,CASSQGNHSPLHF,TGTGCCAGCAGCCAGGGAAATCATTCACCCCTCCACTTT
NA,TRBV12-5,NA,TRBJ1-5,CASGLGDQPQHF,TGTGCTAGTGGTTTGGGCGACCAGCCCCAGCATTTT
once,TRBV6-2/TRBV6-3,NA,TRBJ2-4,CASSYLPHPKNIQYF,TGTGCCAGCAGTTACCTCCCCCATCCCAAAAACATTCAGTACTTC
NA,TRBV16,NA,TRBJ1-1,CASSQFHGVNTEAFF,TGTGCCAGCAGCCAATTTCACGGAGTGAACACTGAAGCTTTCTTT
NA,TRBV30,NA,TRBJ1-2,CAWSRSYNSYGYTF,TGTGCCTGGAGTCGTTCGTACAACTCCTATGGCTACACCTTC
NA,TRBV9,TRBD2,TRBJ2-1,CASSAGLAGVMHEQFF,TGTGCCAGCAGCGCGGGACTAGCGGGAGTTATGCATGAGCAGTTCTTC